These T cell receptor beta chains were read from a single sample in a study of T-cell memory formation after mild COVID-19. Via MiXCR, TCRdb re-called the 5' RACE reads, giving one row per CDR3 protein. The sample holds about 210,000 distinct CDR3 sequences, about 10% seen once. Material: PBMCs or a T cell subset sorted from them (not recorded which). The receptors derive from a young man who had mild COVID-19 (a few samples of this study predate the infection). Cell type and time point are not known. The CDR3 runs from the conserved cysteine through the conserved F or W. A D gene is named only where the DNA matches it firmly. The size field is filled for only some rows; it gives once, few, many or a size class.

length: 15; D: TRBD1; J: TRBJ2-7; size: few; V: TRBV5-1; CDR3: CASSNGGTGVDEQYF; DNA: TGCGCCAGCAGCAACGGCGGGACAGGGGTGGACGAGCAGTACTTC
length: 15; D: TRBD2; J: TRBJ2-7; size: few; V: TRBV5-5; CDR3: CASSWIAGETLGQYF; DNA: TGTGCCAGCAGCTGGATAGCGGGGGAGACACTGGGGCAGTACTTC
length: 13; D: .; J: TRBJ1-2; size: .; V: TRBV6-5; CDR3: CASSVSGNYGYTF; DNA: TGTGCCAGCAGCGTCTCAGGGAACTATGGCTACACCTTC
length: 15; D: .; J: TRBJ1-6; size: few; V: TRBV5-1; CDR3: CASSLEASLNSPLHF; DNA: TGCGCCAGCAGCTTGGAGGCTTCGTTGAATTCACCCCTCCACTTT
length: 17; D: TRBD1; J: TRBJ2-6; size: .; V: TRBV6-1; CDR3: CASNPPTGLYGANVLTF; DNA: TGTGCCAGCAACCCCCCGACAGGGTTGTACGGGGCCAACGTCCTGACTTTC
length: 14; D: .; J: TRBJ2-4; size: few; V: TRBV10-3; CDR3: CAISEAPGAHIQYF; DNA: TGTGCCATCAGTGAAGCCCCCGGAGCACACATTCAGTACTTC
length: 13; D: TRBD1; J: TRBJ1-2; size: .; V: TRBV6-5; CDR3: CASRNQGARVDTF; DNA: TGTGCCAGCAGGAACCAGGGGGCGCGGGTGGACACCTTC
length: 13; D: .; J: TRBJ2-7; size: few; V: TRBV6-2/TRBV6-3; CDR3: CASTLGDYYEQYF; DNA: TGTGCCAGCACTCTAGGAGACTACTACGAGCAGTACTTC
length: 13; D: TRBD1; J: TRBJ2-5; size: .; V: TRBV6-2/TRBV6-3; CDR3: CASSTDRLETQYF; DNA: TGTGCCAGCAGCACGGACAGGTTGGAGACCCAGTACTTC
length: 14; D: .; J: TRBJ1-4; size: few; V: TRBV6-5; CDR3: CATSSGGTNEKLFF; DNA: TGTGCCACCTCGTCGGGCGGGACTAATGAAAAACTGTTTTTT
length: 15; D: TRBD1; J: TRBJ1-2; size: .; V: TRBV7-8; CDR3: CASSLEEGARSGYTF; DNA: TGTGCCAGCAGCTTAGAGGAGGGGGCGCGATCTGGCTACACCTTC
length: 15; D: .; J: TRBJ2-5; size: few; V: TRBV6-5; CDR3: CASSYQTAPQETQYF; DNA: TGTGCCAGCAGTTACCAGACAGCCCCCCAAGAGACCCAGTACTTC
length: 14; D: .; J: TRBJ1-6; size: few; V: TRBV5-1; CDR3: CASSLNLGNSPLHF; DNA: TGCGCCAGCAGCTTGAATTTGGGTAATTCACCCCTCCACTTT
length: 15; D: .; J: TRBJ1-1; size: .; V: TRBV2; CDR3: CASNLFVGVNTEAFF; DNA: TGTGCCAGCAATTTGTTCGTCGGGGTCAACACTGAAGCTTTCTTT
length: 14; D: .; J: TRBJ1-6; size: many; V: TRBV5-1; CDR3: CASSLGDNNSPLHF; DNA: TGCGCCAGCAGCTTGGGAGACAATAATTCACCCCTCCACTTT
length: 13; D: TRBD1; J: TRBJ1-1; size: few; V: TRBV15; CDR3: CATSSQGDTEAFF; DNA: TGTGCCACCAGCAGTCAGGGGGACACTGAAGCTTTCTTT
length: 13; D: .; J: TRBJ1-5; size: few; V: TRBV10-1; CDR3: CARQRYSNQPQHF; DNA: TGCGCCAGACAGAGATATAGCAATCAGCCCCAGCATTTT
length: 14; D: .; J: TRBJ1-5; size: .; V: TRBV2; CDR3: CASRQDGRNQPQHF; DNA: TGTGCCAGCAGGCAGGACGGGCGGAATCAGCCCCAGCATTTT
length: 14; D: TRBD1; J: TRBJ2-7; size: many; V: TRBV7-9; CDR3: CASSTRDRPYEQYF; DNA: TGTGCCAGCAGCACACGGGACAGACCCTACGAGCAGTACTTC
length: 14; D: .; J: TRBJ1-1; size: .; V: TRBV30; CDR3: CAWGPGQIIPEAFF; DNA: TGTGCCTGGGGTCCTGGTCAAATAATACCTGAAGCTTTCTTT
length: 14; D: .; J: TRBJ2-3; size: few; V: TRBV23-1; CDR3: CASRQPLQRDTQYF; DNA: TGCGCCAGTAGACAACCGCTCCAACGGGATACGCAGTATTTT
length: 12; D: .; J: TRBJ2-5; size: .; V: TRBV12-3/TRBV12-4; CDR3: CASGFGEETQYF; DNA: TGTGCCAGCGGGTTTGGGGAAGAGACCCAGTACTTC
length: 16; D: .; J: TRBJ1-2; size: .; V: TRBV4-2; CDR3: CASSQDRERGGYGYTF; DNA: TGTGCCAGCAGCCAAGATCGGGAGCGAGGGGGATATGGCTACACCTTC
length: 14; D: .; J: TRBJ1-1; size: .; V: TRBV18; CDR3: CASSPTTGVTEAFF; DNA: TGTGCCAGCTCGCCAACCACGGGCGTCACTGAAGCTTTCTTT
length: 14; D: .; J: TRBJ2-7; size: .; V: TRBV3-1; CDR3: CASSQDYLPYEQYF; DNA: TGTGCCAGCAGCCAAGATTACCTACCCTACGAGCAGTACTTC
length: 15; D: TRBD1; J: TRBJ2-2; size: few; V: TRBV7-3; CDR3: CASSLPGQGAGELFF; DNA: TGTGCCAGCAGCTTACCGGGACAGGGGGCCGGGGAGCTGTTTTTT
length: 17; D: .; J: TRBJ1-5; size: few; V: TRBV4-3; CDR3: CASSQDGHREANQPQHF; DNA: TGCGCCAGCAGCCAAGATGGCCACAGGGAGGCAAATCAGCCCCAGCATTTT
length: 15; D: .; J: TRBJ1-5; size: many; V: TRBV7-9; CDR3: CASSPSTVSNQPQHF; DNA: TGTGCCAGCAGCCCGTCGACAGTTAGCAATCAGCCCCAGCATTTT
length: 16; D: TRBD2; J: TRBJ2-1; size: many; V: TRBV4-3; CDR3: CASSPVAGSSYNEQFF; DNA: TGCGCCAGCAGCCCTGTAGCGGGGAGCTCCTACAATGAGCAGTTCTTC
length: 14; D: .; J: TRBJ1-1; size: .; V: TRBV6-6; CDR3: CASRQGRLNTEAFF; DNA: TGTGCCAGCAGACAGGGACGGCTGAACACTGAAGCTTTCTTT
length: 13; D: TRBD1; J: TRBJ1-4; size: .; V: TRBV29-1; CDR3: CSADRGGSEKLFF; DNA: TGCAGCGCGGACAGGGGCGGCAGCGAAAAACTGTTTTTT
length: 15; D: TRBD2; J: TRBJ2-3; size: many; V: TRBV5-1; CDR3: CASSSGTSGTDTQYF; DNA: TGCGCCAGCAGCTCCGGGACTAGCGGGACAGATACGCAGTATTTT
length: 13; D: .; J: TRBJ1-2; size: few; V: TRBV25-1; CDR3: CASSETGTPHCRF; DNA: TGTGCCAGCAGTGAAACCGGGACACCTCACTGCCGGTTC
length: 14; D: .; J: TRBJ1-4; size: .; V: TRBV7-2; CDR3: CASSLGGTNEKLFF; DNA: TGTGCCAGCAGCTTAGGGGGGACTAATGAAAAACTGTTTTTT
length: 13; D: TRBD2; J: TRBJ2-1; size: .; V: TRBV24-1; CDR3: CATQLAGVNEQFF; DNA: TGTGCCACGCAACTAGCGGGCGTCAATGAGCAGTTCTTC
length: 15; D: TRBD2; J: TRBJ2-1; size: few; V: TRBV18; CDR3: CASSPLRGGANEQFF; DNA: TGTGCCAGCTCACCACTCCGCGGGGGGGCCAATGAGCAGTTCTTC
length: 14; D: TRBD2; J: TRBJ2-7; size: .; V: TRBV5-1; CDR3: CASSLRTSSDEQYF; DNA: TGCGCCAGCAGCTTGAGGACTAGCAGCGACGAGCAGTACTTC
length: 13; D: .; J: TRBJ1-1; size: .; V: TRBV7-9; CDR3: CASSFPGEGEAFF; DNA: TGTGCCAGCAGCTTCCCAGGGGAAGGTGAAGCTTTCTTT
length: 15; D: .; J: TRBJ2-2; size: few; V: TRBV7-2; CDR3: CASSLSLPEGGELFF; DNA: TGTGCCAGCAGCTTATCCCTGCCGGAGGGCGGGGAGCTGTTTTTT
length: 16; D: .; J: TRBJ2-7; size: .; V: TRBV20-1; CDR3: CSATRGGGGFSYEQYF; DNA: TGCAGTGCCACCCGGGGAGGGGGGGGATTCTCCTACGAGCAGTACTTC
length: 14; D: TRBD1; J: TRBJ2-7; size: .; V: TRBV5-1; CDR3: CASSSPGQLYEQYF; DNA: TGCGCCAGCAGCTCACCGGGACAGCTGTACGAGCAGTACTTC
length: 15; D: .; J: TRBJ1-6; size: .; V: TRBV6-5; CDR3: CASSYATVDNSPLHF; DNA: TGTGCCAGCAGTTACGCGACAGTGGATAATTCACCCCTCCACTTT
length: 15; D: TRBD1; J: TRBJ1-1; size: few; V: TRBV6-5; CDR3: CASSTEGQGVTEAFF; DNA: TGTGCCAGCAGTACAGAGGGACAGGGGGTCACTGAAGCTTTCTTT
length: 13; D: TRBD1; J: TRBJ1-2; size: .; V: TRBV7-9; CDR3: CASSPGQVYGYTF; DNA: TGTGCCAGCAGCCCCGGACAGGTCTATGGCTACACCTTC
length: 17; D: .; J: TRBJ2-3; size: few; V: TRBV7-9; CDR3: CASSLGGDSLITDTQYF; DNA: TGTGCCAGCAGCCTTGGGGGGGACAGCCTGATCACAGATACGCAGTATTTT
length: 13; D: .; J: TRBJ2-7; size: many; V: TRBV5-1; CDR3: CASSLQGSYEQYF; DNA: TGCGCCAGCAGCTTGCAGGGATCCTACGAGCAGTACTTC
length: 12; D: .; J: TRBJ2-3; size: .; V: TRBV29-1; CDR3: CSVEGTGYTQYF; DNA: TGCAGCGTTGAGGGTACCGGGTATACGCAGTATTTT
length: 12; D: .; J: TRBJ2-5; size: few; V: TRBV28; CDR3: CASSFGQQTQYF; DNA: TGTGCCAGCAGTTTCGGCCAGCAGACCCAGTACTTC
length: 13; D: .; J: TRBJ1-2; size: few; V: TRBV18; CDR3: CASSPRLDSQYTF; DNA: TGTGCCAGCTCACCACGCTTAGACTCCCAGTACACCTTC
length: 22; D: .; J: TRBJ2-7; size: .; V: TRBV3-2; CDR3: CASSLGGGFTPTGPVQSYEQYF; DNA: TGTGCCAGCAGCCTCGGTGGGGGTTTTACCCCAACGGGACCCGTTCAGTCGTACGAGCAGTACTTC
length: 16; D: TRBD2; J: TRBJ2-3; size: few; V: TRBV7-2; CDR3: CASSLGSSGYTDTQYF; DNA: TGTGCCAGCAGCTTAGGCTCTAGCGGGTACACAGATACGCAGTATTTT